This is a list of T cell receptor beta chains from one sample in a study of cytomegalovirus exposure and HLA in healthy donors. Generated by immunoSEQ multiplex PCR, the TCRdb table keeps only in-frame clones and is missing some. The sample consists of 150,000 or so clones, about four fifths of them appearing once. Sequencing was done on a sample of PBMCs. All receptors derive from a woman under 30 in good health and CMV-seropositive. Both conserved end residues are trimmed from each CDR3. Fields, in order: D gene, V gene, CDR3 protein. The D gene is left open where the match is weak.

>TRBD1|TRBV5-8
ASSLARGTDTQY
>NA|TRBV6-6
ASKVERDDYGYT
>NA|TRBV27
ASSLFGGWNTEAF
>NA|TRBV7-9
SSSVSGTGRGEQF
>NA|TRBV6-5
ASSFGGSGYT
>NA|TRBV11-2
ASSLDGNQPQH
>TRBD1|TRBV25-1
ASSEYKMITGAGNTIY
>TRBD2|TRBV15
ATSSDGSGAPYNEQF
>TRBD1|TRBV7-9
ASSSFSGTAFYEQY
>NA|TRBV18
ASSSTGENTIY
>TRBD1|TRBV4-2
ASSQDSRDSYGYT
>TRBD2|TRBV7-6
ASSSLAGVMEQY
>NA|TRBV6-6
ATNSPRPRGTIY
>NA|TRBV14
ASSPGTSYEQY
>NA|TRBV5-1
ASSLDITYEQY
>TRBD1|TRBV7-2
ASSLSGGGEKLF
>TRBD1|TRBV5-1
ASSVLQGAEGTGELF
>NA|TRBV9
ASSVVGQPGNEQF
>TRBD1|TRBV9
ASTGQGTTEAF
>TRBD1|TRBV11-2
ASIPTDRVYNEQF
>NA|TRBV5-5
ASILGGRGTQY
>TRBD1|TRBV7-9
ASSYETGQQETQY